These 22 T cell receptor beta chains were all obtained from the same sample, sequenced in a study of long-term antiretroviral therapy in people with HIV. The assay, immunoSEQ v3.0, was run at survey level. Method: immunoSEQ multiplex PCR; TCRdb's copy keeps in-frame clones and lacks some. The data contain about 33,000 clones, roughly 80% of them singletons. The material sequenced was unsorted PBMCs, taken 2 years after starting antiretroviral therapy. The receptors were gathered from a woman aged 45-59 years with HIV.

The rearrangement uses TRBV19 and TRBJ2-6; 8 bases align to TRBD1. The trim removed 4 bases at V and 2 bases at J, leaving 1 base unmatched. Germline CDR1 reads LNHDA; CDR2 reads SQIVND (reference sequence). The CDR3 runs 15 residues. CDR3 nucleotide sequence: TGTGCCAGTAGTACCAGGGGGCCTGGGGCCAACGTCCTGACTTTC. This codes for CASSTRGPGANVLTF.

The rearrangement joins TRBV5-8 to TRBJ2-7; TRBD1 matches 8 bases. The CDR3 is made up of 15 amino acids. V shed 5 bases and J 3 bases; nucleotides not matched to a gene: 10. Per the germline V gene, CDR1 is SGHTS and CDR2 is YDEGEE. Here the CDR3 reads CASSYPDREGYEQYF. CDR3 coding DNA: TGTGCCAGCAGTTACCCGGACAGGGAAGGCTACGAGCAGTACTTC.

V gene TRBV5-4 combines with J gene TRBJ2-1; D perhaps matches TRBD1 (6 bases). CDR1 is SGHNT, CDR2 YYREEE, per germline (reference sequence). V lost 4 bases to trimming and J lost 6 bases, with 11 bases between them. The CDR3 covers 13 residues. The CDR3 protein is CASSQRQVNEQFF. In DNA, the CDR3 is TGTGCCAGCAGCCAGCGACAGGTCAATGAGCAGTTCTTC.

The V call is TRBV5-1, the J call TRBJ2-2; no clear D gene. Trimming stripped 5 bases from V and 7 bases from J, with 9 bases between. The germline V gene has CDR1 SGHRS and CDR2 YFSETQ. The CDR3 is 12 amino acids. As DNA, the CDR3 is TGCGCCAGCAGTTATAGTGGCGGGGAGCTGTTTTTT. Its translation: CASSYSGGELFF.

The chain recombines TRBV25-1 with TRBJ1-2, with TRBD1 identical over 7 bases. The CDR3 runs 15 residues. Per germline, CDR1 MGHDK and CDR2 SYGVNS. V lost 7 bases, J lost 4 bases, and 12 bases stayed unmatched. The CDR3 region has the DNA TGTGCCAGCACCGGCAATGGGCAGGGGGTCTATGGCTACACCTTC. Translated, it gives CASTGNGQGVYGYTF.

This chain uses TRBV6-1 with TRBJ2-4; D is unresolved. The germline V gene has CDR1 MNHNS and CDR2 SASEGT. The CDR3 is 14 amino acids. V was pared by 2 bases and J by 6 bases, with 11 bases between. CDR3 DNA: TGTGCCAGCAGTGAACCCGGAAGGGTAAACATTCAGTACTTC. Residues: CASSEPGRVNIQYF.

The CDR3 sequence is CASSQVREGQGRASGNTIYF. Written as DNA, the CDR3 is TGTGCCAGCAGCCAAGTCCGCGAGGGACAGGGCCGTGCCTCTGGAAACACCATATATTTT. The rearrangement links TRBV4-2 to TRBJ1-3, with TRBD1 matching over 9 bases. Germline V gene sequence: CDR1 LGHNA, CDR2 YNFKEQ. CDR3 length: 20 residues. J gave up 0 bases and V 1 base, and 13 bases lay outside the gene matches.

V and J are TRBV6-5 and TRBJ1-1; unclear D gene. Germline-derived CDR1 and CDR2 are MNHEY and SVGAGI. This CDR3 comprises 13 residues. The germline V and J ends were trimmed by 4 bases and 1 base, with 7 bases remaining between them. In nucleotides, the CDR3 is TGTGCCAGCAGTTTAGGTTGGAACACTGAAGCTTTCTTT. It encodes CASSLGWNTEAFF.

The chain joins TRBV19 to TRBJ2-1; D not certain. CDR1 is LNHDA and CDR2 is SQIVND in the germline V gene (reference sequence). This CDR3 region has 11 residues. Trimming cost V 7 bases and J 9 bases, with 10 bases left between them. In DNA, the CDR3 is TGTGCCAGTACCAGACCCGGTGAGCAGTTCTTC. It translates to CASTRPGEQFF.

V and J are TRBV5-4 and TRBJ1-5; 9 bases fit TRBD1. V lost 4 bases and J lost 2; bases outside the gene matches: 1. In germline, CDR1 is SGHNT, CDR2 YYREEE (reference sequence). The CDR3 covers 14 residues. The CDR3 sequence is CASSRTGGNQPQHF. As DNA, the CDR3 is TGTGCCAGCAGCCGGACAGGGGGCAATCAGCCCCAGCATTTT.

The chain employs TRBV19 and TRBJ2-7, with D unclear. Trimming removed 3 bases from V and 4 bases from J, with 16 bases in between. The V gene's germline CDR1 is LNHDA and CDR2 SQIVND (reference sequence). The CDR3 spans 15 residues. The CDR3 DNA reads as TGTGCCAGTAGTATCGGCGGTGAGGTCCGGTACGAGCAGTACTTC. The encoded protein is CASSIGGEVRYEQYF.

This chain connects TRBV30 to TRBJ2-2; D is ambiguous. Germline V gene data show CDR1 as GTSNPN and CDR2 as SVGIG (reference sequence). This CDR3 is 12 amino acids long. Trimming removed 0 bases from V and 7 bases from J, with 6 bases in between. The CDR3 here is CAWSVSSGELFF. CDR3 DNA sequence: TGTGCCTGGAGTGTTAGTAGCGGGGAGCTGTTTTTT.

V is TRBV27 and J is TRBJ2-1; D is ambiguous. The ends were cut back, 2 bases at V and 6 bases at J, with 8 bases in the middle. The CDR3 consists of 13 residues. Germline V gene lookup returns CDR1 MNHEY and CDR2 SMNVEV (reference sequence). The CDR3 spells CASSLVGSNEQFF. CDR3 sequence (DNA): TGTGCCAGCAGTTTAGTGGGAAGCAATGAGCAGTTCTTC.

The J gene is TRBJ1-1, the V gene TRBV5-1; no definite D call. The germline CDR1 and CDR2 sequences are SGHRS and YFSETQ. V lost 6 bases to trimming and J lost 3 bases, with 6 bases between them. This CDR3 region has 11 residues. CDR3 nucleotides: TGCGCCAGCAAAAGGGACACTGAAGCTTTCTTT. It translates to CASKRDTEAFF. The full variable domain, in which reference TRBV5-1 and TRBJ1-1 provide the parts outside the CDR3, is KAGVTQTPRYLIKTRGQQVTLSCSPISGHRSVSWYQQTPGQGLQFLFEYFSETQRNKGNFPGRFSGRQFSNSRSEMNVSTLELGDSALYLCASKRDTEAFFGQGTRLTVV.

This chain uses TRBV4-2 with TRBJ2-1; 10 bases match TRBD2. Germline V lookup: CDR1 LGHNA, CDR2 YNFKEQ. J gave up 4 bases and V 0 bases, and 9 bases lay outside the gene matches. The CDR3 is 18 residues long. CDR3 coding DNA: TGTGCCAGCAGCCAAGAGAGGCCAGCGGGGGGGCCATACAATGAGCAGTTCTTC. This sequence encodes CASSQERPAGGPYNEQFF.

The chain employs TRBV10-3 and TRBJ2-3; D may match TRBD1 or TRBD2 (5 bases each). Trimming left V 3 bases short and J 0 bases short, with 10 bases between. The CDR3 totals 15 residues. In germline, CDR1 is ENHRY, CDR2 SYGVKD. The CDR3, as DNA: TGTGCCATCAGTGACGGGGCCACTAGCACAGATACGCAGTATTTT. As protein: CAISDGATSTDTQYF.

The chain uses TRBV27 and TRBJ2-2, with D possibly matching TRBD1 (6 bases). Germline V CDR1 and CDR2: MNHEY, SMNVEV (reference sequence). The CDR3 loop spans 16 amino acids. The germline V and J ends were trimmed by 5 bases and 6 bases, with 19 bases remaining between them. This CDR3 is CASSAKPGQGAGELFF. CDR3 coding DNA: TGTGCCAGCAGTGCTAAACCGGGACAAGGCGCCGGGGAGCTGTTTTTT.

This chain uses TRBV30 with TRBJ1-5; the D is unclear. CDR3 length: 12 amino acids. The germline CDR1 and CDR2 sequences are GTSNPN and SVGIG (reference sequence). Trimming shortened V by 2 bases and J by 9 bases, and 11 bases separated the two germline ends. In DNA, the CDR3 is TGTGCCTGGAGTAGAACCGAAGGGCCCCAGCATTTT. Its translation is CAWSRTEGPQHF.

This clone was observed a single time. The J gene is TRBJ2-1, the V gene TRBV5-4; 9 nucleotides agree with TRBD2. The trim removed 2 bases at V and 0 bases at J, leaving 9 bases unmatched. CDR1 and CDR2 from the germline V gene are SGHNT and YYREEE (reference sequence). The CDR3 has 18 amino acids. CDR3 nucleotides: TGTGCCAGCAGCTTTAACCAAGCGGGGGGTAGCTCCTACAATGAGCAGTTCTTC. It yields the protein CASSFNQAGGSSYNEQFF.

The chain employs TRBV2 and TRBJ1-2, with D hard to call. CDR3 length: 12 residues. Looked up from germline, CDR1 is SNHLY and CDR2 is FYNNEI. The V and J ends lost 3 bases and 8 bases respectively, with 10 bases between them. CDR3 in amino acids: CASSDNPGGYTF. CDR3 DNA sequence: TGTGCCAGCAGTGATAACCCTGGGGGCTACACCTTC. The full variable domain, its missing parts supplied by reference TRBV2 and TRBJ1-2, is EPEVTQTPSHQVTQMGQEVILRCVPISNHLYFYWYRQILGQKVEFLVSFYNNEISEKSEIFDDQFSVERPDGSNFTLKIRSTKLEDSAMYFCASSDNPGGYTFGSGTRLTVV.

This chain links TRBV29-1 with TRBJ2-7, with D possibly being TRBD1 (5 bases). The CDR3 loop spans 16 amino acids. V was shortened by 6 bases and J by 2 bases, with 23 bases between the two germline ends. Germline loops: CDR1 SQVTM, CDR2 ANQGSEA. The CDR3 is CSVGRVVGQVTYEQYF. CDR3 in DNA: TGCAGCGTCGGAAGGGTTGTGGGGCAGGTTACCTACGAGCAGTACTTC.

In this sample, this clone turned up once. The V and J genes are TRBV30 and TRBJ2-6, with D possibly matching TRBD1 (5 bases). The CDR3 has 16 amino acids. V lost 0 bases, J lost 0 bases, and 9 bases lay in between. Germline V gene sequence: CDR1 GTSNPN, CDR2 SVGIG (reference sequence). CDR3 amino acids: CAWSVPDSSGANVLTF. The CDR3 coding sequence is TGTGCCTGGAGTGTACCCGACAGCTCTGGGGCCAACGTCCTGACTTTC.